The rows below give T cell receptor beta chains drawn from one sample of a study of T and B cells in COVID-19 patients. In TCRdb, the multiplex PCR reads were re-called with MiXCR into one record per CDR3 protein. The sample carries about 3,000 distinct CDR3 sequences, 20% to 25% recorded once. The source material was blood. The receptors originated from a human donor with active COVID-19. Both conserved end residues are trimmed from each CDR3. D genes are given only for firm matches.

V gene	J gene	D gene	CDR3 protein
TRBV5-1	TRBJ2-1	.	ASSEGGKVEQF
TRBV6-5	TRBJ2-1	.	ASSYGLSYNEQF
TRBV5-1	TRBJ2-2	TRBD1	ASSFAGTANTGELF
TRBV10-3	TRBJ2-7	.	AISESWYEQY
TRBV7-6	TRBJ1-2	.	ASSLPVTYGYT
TRBV10-3	TRBJ2-1	TRBD1	AHQAGDRYNEQF
TRBV5-4	TRBJ2-1	TRBD2	ASSLGGLAGYNEQF
TRBV7-9	TRBJ2-1	.	ATAPYNEQF
TRBV6-5	TRBJ2-2	TRBD1	ASSFPGQGARRTVPGELF
TRBV11-2	TRBJ2-2	TRBD1	ASSLGQGTGELF
TRBV6-2/TRBV6-3	TRBJ2-3	TRBD2	ASSYWTSGKEGDTQY
TRBV20-1	TRBJ2-7	TRBD2	SAQPPGRTYEQY
TRBV30	TRBJ2-2	TRBD2	AWASGGNTGELF
TRBV28	TRBJ2-7	.	ASMRGGTDYYEQY
TRBV12-3/TRBV12-4	TRBJ2-5	TRBD2	ASSRTSGQETQY